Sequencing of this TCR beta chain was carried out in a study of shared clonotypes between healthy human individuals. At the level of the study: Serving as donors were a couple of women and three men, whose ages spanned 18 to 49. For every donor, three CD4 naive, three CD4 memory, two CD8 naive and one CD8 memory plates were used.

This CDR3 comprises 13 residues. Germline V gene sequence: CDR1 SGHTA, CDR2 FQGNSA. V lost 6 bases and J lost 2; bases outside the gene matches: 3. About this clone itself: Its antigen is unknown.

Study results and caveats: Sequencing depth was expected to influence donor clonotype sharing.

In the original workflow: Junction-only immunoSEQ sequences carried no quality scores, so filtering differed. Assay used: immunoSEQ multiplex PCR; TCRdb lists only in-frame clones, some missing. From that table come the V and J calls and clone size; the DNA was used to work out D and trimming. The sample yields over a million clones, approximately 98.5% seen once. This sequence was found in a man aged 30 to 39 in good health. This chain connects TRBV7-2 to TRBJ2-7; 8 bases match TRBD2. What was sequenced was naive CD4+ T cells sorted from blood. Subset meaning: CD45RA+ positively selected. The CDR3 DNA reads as TGTGCCAGCAGAATAGCGGGAACCTACGAGCAGTACTTC. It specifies CASRIAGTYEQYF.